The TCR beta chain described here comes from a study of blood T cell repertoires in COVID-19. Looking at the study overall: From T cells, B-cell-depleted T cells, or PBMCs came the material, which was cDNA or gDNA.

In germline, CDR1 is SGHAT, CDR2 FQDESV (reference sequence). Trimming removed 2 bases at V and 5 bases at J, with 18 bases between. This CDR3 is 16 amino acids long. As originally analysed: From reference gene primer amplification, estimates of nucleated cell counts were derived. Using immunoSEQ multiplex PCR, the repertoire was profiled, and TCRdb retains in-frame clones only, with some absent. V, J and clone size derive from that table, while D and trimming were established from the DNA sequence. This sample carries around 150,000 clones, 87% of them seen once, and the ten largest clones take 4.3%.

This receptor was identified in a woman aged 35 to 49 with acute or convalescent COVID-19. The sample taken for sequencing was peripheral blood. The chain recombines TRBV11-1 with TRBJ2-5; D possibly corresponds to TRBD2 (6 bases). This CDR3 reads CASSLRRGGVWETQYF. The CDR3 coding sequence is TGTGCCAGCAGCTTACGTCGGGGAGGAGTTTGGGAGACCCAGTACTTC.